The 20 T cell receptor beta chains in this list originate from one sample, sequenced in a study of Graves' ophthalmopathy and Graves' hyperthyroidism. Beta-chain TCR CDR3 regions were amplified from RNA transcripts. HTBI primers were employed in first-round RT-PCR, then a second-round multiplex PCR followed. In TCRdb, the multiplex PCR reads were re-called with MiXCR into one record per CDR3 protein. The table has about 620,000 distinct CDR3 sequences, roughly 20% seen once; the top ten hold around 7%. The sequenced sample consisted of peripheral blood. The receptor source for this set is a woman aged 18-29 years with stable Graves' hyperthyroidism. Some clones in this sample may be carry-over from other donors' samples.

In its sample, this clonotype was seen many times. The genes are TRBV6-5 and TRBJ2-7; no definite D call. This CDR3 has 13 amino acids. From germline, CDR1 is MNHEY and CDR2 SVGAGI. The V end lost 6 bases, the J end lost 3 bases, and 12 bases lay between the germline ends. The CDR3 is CASRLVRYYEQYF. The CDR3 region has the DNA TGTGCCAGCAGATTGGTCCGTTACTACGAGCAGTACTTC.

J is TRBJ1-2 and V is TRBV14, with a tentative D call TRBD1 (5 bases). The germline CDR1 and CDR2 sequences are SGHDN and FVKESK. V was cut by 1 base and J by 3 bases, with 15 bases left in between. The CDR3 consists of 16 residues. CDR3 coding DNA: TGTGCCAGCAGCCAAGTTCAGGGTGAAAGGTACTATGGCTACACCTTC. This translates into CASSQVQGERYYGYTF.

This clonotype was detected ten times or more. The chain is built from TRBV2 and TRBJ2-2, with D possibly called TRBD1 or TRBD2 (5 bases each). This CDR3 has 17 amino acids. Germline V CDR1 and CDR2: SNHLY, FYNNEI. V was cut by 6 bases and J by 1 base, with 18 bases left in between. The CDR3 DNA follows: TGTGCCAGCAGACAAAAACCGGGACGGCAGAACACCGGGGAGCTGTTTTTT. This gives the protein CASRQKPGRQNTGELFF.

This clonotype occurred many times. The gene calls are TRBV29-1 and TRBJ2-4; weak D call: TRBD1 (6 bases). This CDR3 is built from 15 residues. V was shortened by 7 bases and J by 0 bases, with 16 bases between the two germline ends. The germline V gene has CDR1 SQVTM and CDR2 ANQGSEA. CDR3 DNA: TGCAGCGCCGAGGATACAGGGCTAGCCAAAAACATTCAGTACTTC. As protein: CSAEDTGLAKNIQYF.

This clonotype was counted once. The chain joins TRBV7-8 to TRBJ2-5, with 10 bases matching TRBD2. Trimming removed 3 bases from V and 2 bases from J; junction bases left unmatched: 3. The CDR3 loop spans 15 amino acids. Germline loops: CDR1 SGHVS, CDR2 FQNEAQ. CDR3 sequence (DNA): TGTGCCAGCAGCTTTAGCGGGGGGACTCAAGAGACCCAGTACTTC. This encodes CASSFSGGTQETQYF.

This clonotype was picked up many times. The DNA for the CDR3 is TGTGCCAGCAGTCCCCTTCAGGGAGGGACCGGGGAGCTGTTTTTT. This translates into CASSPLQGGTGELFF. The V call is TRBV12-3 or TRBV12-4, the J call TRBJ2-2; 7 bases match TRBD2. This CDR3 spans 15 amino acids. The J segment lost 5 bases and the V segment lost 5 bases, leaving 8 bases of the junction unmatched.

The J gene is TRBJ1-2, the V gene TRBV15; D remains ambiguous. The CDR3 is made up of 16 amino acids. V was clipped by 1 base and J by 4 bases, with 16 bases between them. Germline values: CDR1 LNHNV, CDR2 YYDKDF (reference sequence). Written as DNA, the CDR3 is TGTGCCACCAGCAGAGGGGTCCAGGCGAGATTCTATGGCTACACCTTC. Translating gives CATSRGVQARFYGYTF.

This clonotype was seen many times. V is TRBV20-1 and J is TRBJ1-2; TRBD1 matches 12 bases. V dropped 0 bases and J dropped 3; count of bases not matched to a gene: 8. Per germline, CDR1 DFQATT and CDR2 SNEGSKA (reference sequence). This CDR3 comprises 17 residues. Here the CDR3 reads CSARDEGGTGGHYGYTF. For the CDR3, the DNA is TGCAGTGCTAGAGATGAGGGCGGGACAGGGGGCCACTATGGCTACACCTTC.

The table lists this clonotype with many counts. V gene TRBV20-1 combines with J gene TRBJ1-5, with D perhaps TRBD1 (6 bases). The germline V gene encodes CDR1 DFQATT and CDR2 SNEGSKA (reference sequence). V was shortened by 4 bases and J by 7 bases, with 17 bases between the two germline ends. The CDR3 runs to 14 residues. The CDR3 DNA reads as TGCAGTGCTAAAGTGGACAGCGGAGGCCAGCCCCAGCATTTT. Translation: CSAKVDSGGQPQHF.

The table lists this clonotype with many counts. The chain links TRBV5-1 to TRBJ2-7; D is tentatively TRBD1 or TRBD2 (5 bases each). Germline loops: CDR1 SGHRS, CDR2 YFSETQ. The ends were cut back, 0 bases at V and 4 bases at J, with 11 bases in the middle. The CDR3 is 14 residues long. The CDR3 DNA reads TGCGCCAGCAGCTTGGATGAGGGACGGTACGAGCAGTACTTC. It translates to CASSLDEGRYEQYF.

In DNA, the CDR3 is TGTGCCAGCAGTTACGCAGAAGACTATGGCTACACCTTC. Translated, it gives CASSYAEDYGYTF. V usage is TRBV12-3 or TRBV12-4 and J usage is TRBJ1-2; D ambiguous. V was pared by 4 bases and J by 3 bases, with 9 bases between. CDR3 length equals 13 residues.

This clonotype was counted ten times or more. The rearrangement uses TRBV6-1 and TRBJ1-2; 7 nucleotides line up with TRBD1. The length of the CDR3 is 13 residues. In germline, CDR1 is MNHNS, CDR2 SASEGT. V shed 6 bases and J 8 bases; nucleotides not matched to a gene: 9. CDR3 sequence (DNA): TGTGCCAGCAGAGACAGGGTTGGCTACGGCTACACCTTC. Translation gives CASRDRVGYGYTF.

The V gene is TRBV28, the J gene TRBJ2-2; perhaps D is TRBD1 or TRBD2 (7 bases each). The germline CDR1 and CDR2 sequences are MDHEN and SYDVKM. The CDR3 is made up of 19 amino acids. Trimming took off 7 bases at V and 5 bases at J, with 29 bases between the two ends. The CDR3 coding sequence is TGTGCCAGCACCCTAAAAAGGGGGCGGGAGTTGTTTTTGACCGGGGAGCTGTTTTTT. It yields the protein CASTLKRGRELFLTGELFF.

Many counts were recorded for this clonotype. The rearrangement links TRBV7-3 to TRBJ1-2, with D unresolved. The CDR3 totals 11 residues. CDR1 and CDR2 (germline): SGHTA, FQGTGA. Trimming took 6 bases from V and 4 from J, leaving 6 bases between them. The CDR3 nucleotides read TGTGCCAGCAGTGCTATCTATGGCTACACCTTC. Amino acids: CASSAIYGYTF.

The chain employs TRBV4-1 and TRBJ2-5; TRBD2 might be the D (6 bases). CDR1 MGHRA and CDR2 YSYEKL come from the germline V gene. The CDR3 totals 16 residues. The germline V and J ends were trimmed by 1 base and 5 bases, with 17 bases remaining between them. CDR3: CASSQGSSPRGETQYF. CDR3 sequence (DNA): TGCGCCAGCAGCCAAGGGTCTAGCCCCCGGGGGGAGACCCAGTACTTC.

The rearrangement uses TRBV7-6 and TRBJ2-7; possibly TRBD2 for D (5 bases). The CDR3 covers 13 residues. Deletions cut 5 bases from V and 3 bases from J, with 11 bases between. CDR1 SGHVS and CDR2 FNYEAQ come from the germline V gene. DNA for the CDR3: TGTGCCAGCAGCCCTAGGGCGGGCTACGAGCAGTACTTC. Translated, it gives CASSPRAGYEQYF.

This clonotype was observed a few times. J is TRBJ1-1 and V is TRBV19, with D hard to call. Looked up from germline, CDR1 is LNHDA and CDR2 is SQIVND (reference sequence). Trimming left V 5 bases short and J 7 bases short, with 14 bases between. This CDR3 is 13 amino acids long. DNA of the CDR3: TGTGCCAGTAGTGCTCCGGATAGGATTGAAGCTTTCTTT. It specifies CASSAPDRIEAFF.

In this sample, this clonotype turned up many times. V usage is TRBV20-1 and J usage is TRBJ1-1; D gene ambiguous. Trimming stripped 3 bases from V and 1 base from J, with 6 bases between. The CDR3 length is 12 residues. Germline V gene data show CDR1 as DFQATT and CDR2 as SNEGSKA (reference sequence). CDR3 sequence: CSASEGNTEAFF. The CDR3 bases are TGCAGTGCTAGCGAGGGGAACACTGAAGCTTTCTTT.

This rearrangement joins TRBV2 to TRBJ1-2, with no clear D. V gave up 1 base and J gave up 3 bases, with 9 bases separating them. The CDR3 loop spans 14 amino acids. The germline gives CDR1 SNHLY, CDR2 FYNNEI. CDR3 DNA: TGTGCCAGCAGTGAAGAAACGGCTTACTATGGCTACACCTTC. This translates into CASSEETAYYGYTF.

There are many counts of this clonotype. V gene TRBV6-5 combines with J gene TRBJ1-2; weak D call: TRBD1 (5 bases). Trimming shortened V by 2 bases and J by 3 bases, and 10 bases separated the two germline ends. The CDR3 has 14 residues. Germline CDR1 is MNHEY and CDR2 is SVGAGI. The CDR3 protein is CASSYPGGDYGYTF. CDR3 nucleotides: TGTGCCAGCAGTTACCCCGGGGGGGACTATGGCTACACCTTC.